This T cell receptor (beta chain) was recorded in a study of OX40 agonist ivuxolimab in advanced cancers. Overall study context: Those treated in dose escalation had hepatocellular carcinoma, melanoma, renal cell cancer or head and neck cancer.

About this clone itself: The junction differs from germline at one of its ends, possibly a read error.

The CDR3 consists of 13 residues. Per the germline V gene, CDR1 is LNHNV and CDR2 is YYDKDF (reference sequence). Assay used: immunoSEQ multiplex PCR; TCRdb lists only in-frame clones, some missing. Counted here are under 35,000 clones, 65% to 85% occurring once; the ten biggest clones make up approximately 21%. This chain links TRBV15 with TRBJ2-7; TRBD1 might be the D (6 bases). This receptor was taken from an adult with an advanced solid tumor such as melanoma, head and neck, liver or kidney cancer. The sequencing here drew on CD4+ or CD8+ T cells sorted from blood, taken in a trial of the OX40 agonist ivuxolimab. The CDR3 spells CATGRGSSYEQYF. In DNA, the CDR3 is TGTGCCACCGGCAGGGGCTCATCCTACGAGCAGTACTTC.